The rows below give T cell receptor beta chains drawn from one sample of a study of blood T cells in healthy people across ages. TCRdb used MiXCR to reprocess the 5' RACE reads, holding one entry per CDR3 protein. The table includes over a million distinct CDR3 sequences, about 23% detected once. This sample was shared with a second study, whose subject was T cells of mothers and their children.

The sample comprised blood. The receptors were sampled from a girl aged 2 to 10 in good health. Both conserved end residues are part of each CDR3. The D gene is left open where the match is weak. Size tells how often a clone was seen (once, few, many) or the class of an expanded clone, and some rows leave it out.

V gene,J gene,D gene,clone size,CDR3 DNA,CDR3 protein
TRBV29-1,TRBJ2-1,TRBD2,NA,TGCAGCGCTGAAGGGGGACTAGTCAATGAGCAGTTCTTC,CSAEGGLVNEQFF
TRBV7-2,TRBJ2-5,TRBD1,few,TGTGCCAGCAGCTTTCAAGACAGGGCTCAAGAGACCCAGTACTTC,CASSFQDRAQETQYF
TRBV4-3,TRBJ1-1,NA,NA,TGCGCCAGCAGCCAAGTTCACGGGGTGGGAGCTTTCTTT,CASSQVHGVGAFF
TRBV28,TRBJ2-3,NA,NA,TGTGCCAGCAGTATTATCCAGGGAGGAGAGAGGAGATTT,CASSIIQGGERRF
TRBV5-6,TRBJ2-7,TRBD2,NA,TGTGCCAGCAGCTTGAACGGGGGGGCGTACGAGCAGTACTTC,CASSLNGGAYEQYF
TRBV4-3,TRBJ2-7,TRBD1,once,TGCGCCAGCAGCCAAGAGGTTCGGACAGGGATATCCTACGAGCAGTACTTC,CASSQEVRTGISYEQYF
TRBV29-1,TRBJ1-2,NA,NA,TGCAGCGTTCAAACCCCTGGTCGTCAAAGTTACACCTTC,CSVQTPGRQSYTF
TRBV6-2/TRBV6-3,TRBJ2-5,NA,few,TGTGCCAGCAGTTACGCGATTGGACAAGAGACCCAGTACTTC,CASSYAIGQETQYF
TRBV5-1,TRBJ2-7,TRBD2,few,TGCGCCAGCAGCTTTACTAGCGGGACCTACGAGCAGTACTTC,CASSFTSGTYEQYF
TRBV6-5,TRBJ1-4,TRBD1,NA,TGTGCCAGCAGTTACGACAGGGGAACTAATGAAAAACTGTTTTTT,CASSYDRGTNEKLFF
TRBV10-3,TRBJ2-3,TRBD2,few,TGTGCCATCGGTGAAGTCGGGACTAGCGGGACAGATACGCAGTATTTT,CAIGEVGTSGTDTQYF
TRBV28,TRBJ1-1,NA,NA,TGTGCCAGCAGTTTAAACAGGGCTGGTGAAGCTTTCTTT,CASSLNRAGEAFF
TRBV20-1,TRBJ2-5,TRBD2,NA,TGCAGTGGAGCGGGAGGGCCTCAGCAAGAGACCCAGTACTTC,CSGAGGPQQETQYF
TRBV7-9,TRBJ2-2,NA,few,TGTGCCAGCAGAGACAGCTACACCGGGGAGCTGTTTTTT,CASRDSYTGELFF
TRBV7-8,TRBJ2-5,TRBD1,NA,TGTGCCAGCAGCTTCTTGGGACAGGGGATGGAGGAGCAGTACTTC,CASSFLGQGMEEQYF
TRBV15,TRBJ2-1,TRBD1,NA,TGTGCCACCAGAGACAGGGCCGATGAGCAGTTCTTC,CATRDRADEQFF
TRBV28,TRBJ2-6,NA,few,TGTGCCAGCAGTTTAAGGGTAATCTCTGGGGCCAACGTCCTGACTTTC,CASSLRVISGANVLTF
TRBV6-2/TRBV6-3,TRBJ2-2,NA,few,TGTGCCAGCAGTCTTTTCCGACTGAACACCGGGGAGCTGTTTTTT,CASSLFRLNTGELFF
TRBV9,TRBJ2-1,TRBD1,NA,TGTGCCAGCAGCGCCGATTACGGGACAGGGGACGATGAGCAGTTCTTC,CASSADYGTGDDEQFF
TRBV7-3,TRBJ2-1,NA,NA,TGTGCCAGCAGCCAGGGGGGAGGGCCCCCCTACAATGAGCAGTTCTTC,CASSQGGGPPYNEQFF
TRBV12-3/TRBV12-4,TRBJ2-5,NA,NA,TGTGCCAGCAGTTTTCAGGGGAGTGGAGAGACCCAGTACTTC,CASSFQGSGETQYF
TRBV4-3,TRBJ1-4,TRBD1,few,TGCGCCAGCAGCCTATTCGGGACAGGGAAGGAAAAACTGTTTTTT,CASSLFGTGKEKLFF
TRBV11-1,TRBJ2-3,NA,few,TGTGCCAGCAGCTTCCTCAAAGATACGCAGTATTTT,CASSFLKDTQYF
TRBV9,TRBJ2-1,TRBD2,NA,TGTGCCAGCAGCGTCTCCAGCGGGGTCTACAATGAGCAGTTCTTC,CASSVSSGVYNEQFF
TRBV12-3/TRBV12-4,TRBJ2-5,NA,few,TGTGCCAGCAGTTATAGCGGTTCGGGGACCCAGTACTTC,CASSYSGSGTQYF
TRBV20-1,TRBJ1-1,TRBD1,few,TGCAGTGCCCTGACAGGGTTTGTCGCTGAAGCTTTCTTT,CSALTGFVAEAFF
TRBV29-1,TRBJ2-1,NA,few,TGCAGCGTTGAAGATCCCAGCCTACCAAATGAGCAGTTCTTC,CSVEDPSLPNEQFF
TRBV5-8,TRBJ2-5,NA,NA,TGTGCCAGCAGCTTTACCCGGACAGCTCAAGAGACCCAGTACTTC,CASSFTRTAQETQYF
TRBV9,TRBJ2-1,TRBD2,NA,TGTGCCAGCAGCGTAGGACTAGCGGGGGGGCTTGAGCAGTTCTTC,CASSVGLAGGLEQFF
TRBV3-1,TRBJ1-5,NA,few,TGTGCCAGCAGCCCCCACAGGAATCAGCCCCAGCATTTT,CASSPHRNQPQHF
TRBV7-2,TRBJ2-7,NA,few,TGTGCCAGCAGCTTATGGGAGGTTAGCGGAAGATACGAGCAGTACTTC,CASSLWEVSGRYEQYF
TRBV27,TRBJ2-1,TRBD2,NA,TGTGCCAGCAGTCTCCGGGAGGACAATGAGCAGTTCTTC,CASSLREDNEQFF
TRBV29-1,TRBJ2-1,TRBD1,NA,TGCAGCGTTGTACCACAGGGGTACAATGAGCAGTTCTTC,CSVVPQGYNEQFF
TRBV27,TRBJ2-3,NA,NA,TGTGCCAGCAGTTTCGGGGGCGATACGCAGTGTTTT,CASSFGGDTQCF
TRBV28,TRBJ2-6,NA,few,TGTGCCAGCAGTTTAGCGGTAGTCCCTAACGTCCTGACTTTC,CASSLAVVPNVLTF
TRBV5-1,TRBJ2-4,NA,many,TGCGCCAGCAGCTTGAATCCAGACAGCCTAGCCAAAAACATTCAGTACTTC,CASSLNPDSLAKNIQYF
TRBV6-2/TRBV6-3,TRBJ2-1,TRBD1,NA,TGTGCCAGCAGTTACTCGTCCGACAGGGGAAGCTCCTACAATGAGCAGTTCTTC,CASSYSSDRGSSYNEQFF